The T cell receptor (beta chain) described here comes from a study of glioma-infiltrating T cells. TCR alpha and beta CDR3 regions were amplified from RNA using iRepertoire nested multiplex PCR. Via MiXCR, TCRdb re-called the multiplex PCR reads, giving one row per CDR3 protein. The table has approximately 120,000 distinct CDR3 sequences, about 25% seen once. This CDR3 spans 17 amino acids. V dropped 4 bases and J dropped 4; count of bases not matched to a gene: 12. The V gene's germline CDR1 is MGHRA and CDR2 YSYEKL. The TCR originated in a human donor with low-grade glioma or glioblastoma, undergoing nonglioma brain surgery, or in good health (not recorded which). This chain connects TRBV4-1 to TRBJ2-1; TRBD2 matches at 8 bases. Input material: glioma tissue, nonneoplastic brain tissue, or PBMCs (not recorded which). In DNA, the CDR3 is TGCGCCAGCAGCCTAAAAAGGGTGCGGGGGGTATACAATGAGCAGTTCTTC. Its protein is CASSLKRVRGVYNEQFF.